These 4 T cell receptor beta chains share one sample of origin, sequenced in a study of early T cells in non-severe SARS-CoV-2 infection. One entry per CDR3 protein, called by TCRdb with MiXCR from the 5' RACE reads. The profile shows 53,000 or so distinct CDR3 sequences, around 10% of them singletons. The sample here was whole blood, taken at baseline. These receptors originate from an adult who was a healthcare worker with PCR-confirmed SARS-CoV-2 infection or an uninfected control (not recorded which).

The rearrangement joins TRBV6-5 to TRBJ2-3; D call uncertain. Germline CDR1 MNHEY, CDR2 SVGAGI. This CDR3 has 15 residues. V lost 2 bases and J lost 5, with 14 bases in between. CDR3 residues: CASSYRAPLRDTQYF. CDR3 bases: TGTGCCAGCAGTTACAGGGCTCCCCTAAGAGATACGCAGTATTTT.

Only a few counts were recorded for this clonotype. This chain joins TRBV29-1 and TRBJ2-3; 7 bases agree with TRBD1. Germline V lookup: CDR1 SQVTM, CDR2 ANQGSEA. The CDR3 sequence is 12 residues long. V dropped 4 bases and J dropped 8; count of bases not matched to a gene: 6. CDR3 nucleotide sequence: TGCAGCGTTGTGGACAGGCTCAGTACGCAGTATTTT. Its translation: CSVVDRLSTQYF.

The rearrangement joins TRBV5-1 to TRBJ2-7; D is unclear. Germline lookup yields CDR1 SGHRS and CDR2 YFSETQ. The V end was cut by 1 base, the J end by 2 bases, with 7 bases between. The CDR3 spans 13 residues. CDR3: CASSLRDTYEQYF. CDR3 in DNA: TGCGCCAGCAGCTTGCGCGACACCTACGAGCAGTACTTC.

The chain employs TRBV14 and TRBJ1-1, with TRBD1 matching over 8 bases. The trim removed 1 base at V and 6 bases at J, leaving 4 bases unmatched. The CDR3 extends over 14 amino acids. From germline, CDR1 is SGHDN and CDR2 FVKESK. The CDR3 coding sequence is TGTGCCAGCAGCCAAGTCAGGGGGCAAGCTGAAGCTTTCTTT. Its protein product is CASSQVRGQAEAFF.